This TCR beta chain was captured by sequencing in a study of shared clonotypes between healthy human individuals. On sorted subsets, replicate PCRs used 150 to 250 ng DNA, or about 30,000 T cell genomes. TCRdb keeps only in-frame clones here, not all; method: immunoSEQ multiplex PCR. The data show 150,000 to 200,000 clones, with approximately 95% seen just once and about 0.067% held by the top ten. This clone was counted once. All donors were Caucasian adults living in Nashville, Tennessee. The germline V gene encodes CDR1 MNHNY and CDR2 SVGAGI (reference sequence). After removal of 2 bases from V and 2 bases from J, the junction contained 2 bases not matched to a gene. This CDR3 comprises 14 residues.

The chain is built from TRBV6-6 and TRBJ2-5; 7 bases map to TRBD2. The sample taken for sequencing was naive CD4+ T cells sorted from blood. The sample's subset: CD45RA+ positively selected. The sequence derives from a woman aged 25 to 39 in good health. As DNA, the CDR3 is TGTGCCAGCAGTTACAGCGGGACTCAAGAGACCCAGTACTTC. Translated: CASSYSGTQETQYF.